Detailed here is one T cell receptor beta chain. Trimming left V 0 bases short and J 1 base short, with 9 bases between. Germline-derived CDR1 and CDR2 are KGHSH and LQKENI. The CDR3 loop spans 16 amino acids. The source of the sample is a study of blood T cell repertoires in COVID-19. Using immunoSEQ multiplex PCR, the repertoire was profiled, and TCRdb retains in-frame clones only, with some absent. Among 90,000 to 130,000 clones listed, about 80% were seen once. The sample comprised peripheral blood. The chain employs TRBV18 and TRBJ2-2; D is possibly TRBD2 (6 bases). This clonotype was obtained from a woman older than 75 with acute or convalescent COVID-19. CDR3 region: CASSPPASVNTGELFF. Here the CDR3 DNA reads TGTGCCAGCTCACCACCAGCTAGCGTGAACACCGGGGAGCTGTTTTTT.